Following are 31 T cell receptor gamma chains from one sample sequenced in a study of Vδ1+ human thymocytes. The template was reverse-transcribed extracted RNA. The CDR3 regions were amplified by multiplex PCR from V-gene primers to a constant-region primer. TCRdb re-called the multiplex PCR reads via CATT. Of around 11,000 gamma-chain clones listed, about 46% were seen once; the top ten hold approximately 1.9%. Points from the study as a whole: Thymic TRG and TRD repertoires appeared highly polyclonal, with Gaussian CDR3 length distributions.

Antigens for these TCRs are unknown. The sample comprised Vdelta1+ gamma-delta thymocytes from the thymus. Subset noted: FACS-sorted CD3+ TCRalphabeta- TCRVdelta1+ TCRVdelta2- thymocytes. The receptor set was obtained from a boy under two years old who had congenital heart surgery.

This chain joins TRGV5 and TRGJ1 or TRGJ2. TCRdb offers no J gene call, so here the DNA was matched to germline to obtain one. CDR1 and CDR2 (germline): VINAFY, YDVSNSKD. The CDR3 covers 11 residues. V shed 2 bases and J 7 bases; nucleotides not matched to a gene: 2. Written as DNA, the CDR3 is TGTGCCACCTGGGACAAGTATAAGAAACTCTTT. Translation gives CATWDKYKKLF.

The V call is TRGV4, the J call TRGJ1 or TRGJ2. Assignment of the J gene here rests on matching the DNA to germline, because TCRdb gives none. The J segment lost 5 bases and the V segment lost 3 bases, leaving 4 bases of the junction unmatched. Germline CDR1 and CDR2: EGSTGY and YDSYTSSV. This CDR3 is 12 amino acids long. The CDR3 nucleotides are TGTGCCACCTGGGATCAAGATTATAAGAAACTCTTT. This translates into CATWDQDYKKLF.

In this sample, this clone turned up a few times. The rearrangement links TRGV9 to TRGJ1 or TRGJ2. The CDR3 is 11 amino acids. CDR1 is GITISATS, CDR2 ISYDGTV, per germline (reference sequence). V lost 0 bases and J lost 11; bases outside the gene matches: 4. The CDR3 spells CALWEVGEKLF. In DNA, the CDR3 is TGTGCCTTGTGGGAGGTGGGCGAGAAACTCTTT.

The J gene is TRGJ1 or TRGJ2, the V gene TRGV9. The CDR3 extends over 14 amino acids. CDR1 and CDR2 from the germline V gene are GITISATS and ISYDGTV (reference sequence). V gave up 0 bases and J gave up 0 bases; unmatched junction bases: 2. The CDR3 DNA reads as TGTGCCTTGTGGGAGGTGTTGAATTATTATAAGAAACTCTTT. Its protein is CALWEVLNYYKKLF.

This clone was detected only a few times. V is TRGV9 and J is TRGJ1 or TRGJ2. The trim removed 12 bases at V and 2 bases at J, leaving 7 bases unmatched. In germline, CDR1 is GITISATS, CDR2 ISYDGTV (reference sequence). The CDR3 totals 11 residues. The CDR3 DNA reads as TGTGCCGGGTGGGATTATTATAAGAAACTCTTT. This sequence encodes CAGWDYYKKLF.

The V and J genes are TRGV3 and TRGJ1 or TRGJ2. Germline matching of the DNA provided the J gene here, since TCRdb leaves it blank. The CDR3 runs 14 residues. Trimming removed 3 bases from V and 6 bases from J; junction bases left unmatched: 11. Per the germline V gene, CDR1 is VTNTFY and CDR2 is YDVSTARD (reference sequence). CDR3 bases: TGTGCCACCTGGGACCCCCCGGCACGTTATAAGAAACTCTTT. Translation gives CATWDPPARYKKLF.

The gene calls are TRGV5 and TRGJ1 or TRGJ2. This CDR3 spans 13 amino acids. Trimming at V came to 2 bases and at J to 1 base, leaving 2 bases not matched to a gene. Looked up from germline, CDR1 is VINAFY and CDR2 is YDVSNSKD. The CDR3 loop is CATWDINYYKKLF. As DNA, the CDR3 is TGTGCCACCTGGGACATCAATTATTATAAGAAACTCTTT.

A word on this clone: The junction differs from germline at one of its ends, possibly a read error. This same CDR3 is encoded by further DNA sequences in the sample. The chain carries TRGV4 and TRGJ1 or TRGJ2. Germline V gives CDR1 EGSTGY, CDR2 YDSYTSSV. CDR3 length equals 14 residues. The CDR3 is CATWDGPNYYKKLF. The CDR3 DNA follows: TGTGCCACCTGGGATGGACCGAATTATTATAAGAAACTATTT.

The V gene is TRGV8, the J gene TRGJ1 or TRGJ2. Since TCRdb gives no J gene, matching the DNA to germline was used here to assign it. Germline trimming cut 4 bases from V and 12 bases from J; bases unmatched to any gene: 9. The CDR3 consists of 11 residues. Looked up from germline, CDR1 is VENAVY and CDR2 is YDSYNSRV. The DNA for the CDR3 is TGTGCCACCTGGGAATTCAGTAGGAAACTCTTT. This gives the protein CATWEFSRKLF.

This clone appeared a few times. The chain recombines TRGV4 with TRGJ1 or TRGJ2. J lost 4 bases, V lost 2 bases, and 5 bases had no gene match. The CDR3 length is 13 residues. CDR1 EGSTGY and CDR2 YDSYTSSV come from the germline V gene. CDR3 in DNA: TGTGCCACCTGGGATGTATCCTATTATAAGAAACTCTTT. As protein: CATWDVSYYKKLF.

The V gene reported is TRGV2; the J gene is uncalled. Per the germline V gene, CDR1 is EGSNGY and CDR2 is YDSYNSKV. This CDR3 is built from 12 residues. CDR3 coding DNA: TGTGCCACCTGGGATGGGCGAGACGGCAAACTCTTT. This encodes CATWDGRDGKLF.

Comments on this clone: Other nucleotide sequences in the sample specify the same CDR3. The V gene is TRGV4, the J gene TRGJ1 or TRGJ2. No J gene was available from TCRdb, and it was assigned here by a germline match of the DNA. Germline lookup yields CDR1 EGSTGY and CDR2 YDSYTSSV. The V and J ends lost 0 bases and 4 bases, in that order; junction bases with no gene match: 6. This CDR3 is built from 14 residues. DNA of the CDR3: TGTGCCACCTGGGATGGGCGAAGGTATTATAAGAAACTCTTT. This encodes CATWDGRRYYKKLF.

A single count supports this clone. This sequence joins TRGV9 and TRGJ1 or TRGJ2. Matching the DNA to germline supplied the J gene, which TCRdb does not give. The CDR3 length is 16 residues. Germline-derived CDR1 and CDR2 are GITISATS and ISYDGTV (reference sequence). V shed 4 bases and J 3 bases; nucleotides not matched to a gene: 15. The chain's CDR3 is CALWDRVPEFYYKKLF. The CDR3 DNA sequence: TGTGCCTTGTGGGACCGCGTCCCCGAATTTTATTATAAGAAACTCTTT.

This clone was counted between two and nine times. This rearrangement joins TRGV8 to TRGJ1 or TRGJ2. CDR3 length: 12 amino acids. V shed 1 base, J shed 9 bases, and the junction held 6 bases outside the gene matches. Germline V lookup: CDR1 VENAVY, CDR2 YDSYNSRV. The DNA for the CDR3 is TGTGCCACCTGGGATAGAATGGGTAAGAAACTCTTT. It is translated as CATWDRMGKKLF.

J is TRGJ1 or TRGJ2 and V is TRGV4. TCRdb does not report a J gene; here it was assigned by matching the DNA to germline references. The germline V gene encodes CDR1 EGSTGY and CDR2 YDSYTSSV. This CDR3 comprises 11 residues. The V segment lost 2 bases and the J segment 9 bases; nucleotides outside the gene matches: 4. CDR3 nucleotides: TGTGCCACCTGGGATGACGGTAAGAAACTCTTT. Residues: CATWDDGKKLF.

This clone was recorded only once. This sample also contains other DNA sequences that code for the same CDR3. The chain uses TRGV4 and TRGJ1 or TRGJ2. Here the J gene came from matching the DNA to germline, since TCRdb omits it. The germline CDR1 and CDR2 sequences are EGSTGY and YDSYTSSV. The CDR3 is 12 residues long. J lost 7 bases, V lost 1 base, and 4 bases had no gene match. CDR3 nucleotides: TGTGCCACCTGGGATGGCGTATATAAGAAACTCTTT. This codes for CATWDGVYKKLF.

No V gene call is available, although the J gene is TRGJP1. The CDR3 sequence is 15 residues long. The CDR3 here is CATWDRNTTGWFKIF. The DNA for the CDR3 is TGTGCCACCTGGGACAGAAATACCACTGGTTGGTTCAAGATATTT.

The table lists this clone with a few counts. This chain links TRGV9 with TRGJ1 or TRGJ2. The germline gives CDR1 GITISATS, CDR2 ISYDGTV (reference sequence). CDR3 length equals 12 residues. V trimming: 9 bases; J trimming: 2 bases; junction bases outside the gene matches: 7. For the CDR3, the DNA is TGTGCCTTGACGGGGGATTATTATAAGAAACTCTTT. This translates into CALTGDYYKKLF.

This clone was seen only a few times. The V gene is TRGV9, the J gene TRGJ1 or TRGJ2. The junction had 9 bases not matched to a gene; V was cut back by 3 bases and J by 4 bases. The CDR3 sequence is 14 residues long. In germline, CDR1 is GITISATS, CDR2 ISYDGTV (reference sequence). The CDR3: CALWELQEYYKKLF. DNA of the CDR3: TGTGCCTTGTGGGAGTTGCAGGAGTATTATAAGAAACTCTTT.

This clone was seen more than once but under ten times. The sample has other DNA sequences that encode this CDR3 too. The chain combines TRGV5 with TRGJ1 or TRGJ2. The CDR3 is 13 residues long. The trim removed 0 bases at V and 7 bases at J, leaving 6 bases unmatched. Germline CDR1 reads VINAFY; CDR2 reads YDVSNSKD. CDR3 region: CATWDRPDYKKLF. The CDR3 DNA follows: TGTGCCACCTGGGACAGGCCGGACTATAAGAAACTCTTT.

The rearrangement links TRGV5 to TRGJ1 or TRGJ2. The length of the CDR3 is 14 residues. The germline V gene has CDR1 VINAFY and CDR2 YDVSNSKD. Trimming cost V 3 bases and J 0 bases; bases outside gene matches: 5. The CDR3 reads CATWDGQNYYKKLF. The CDR3 DNA is TGTGCCACCTGGGACGGCCAGAATTATTATAAGAAACTCTTT.

This clone was observed a few times. The same CDR3 can be traced to other DNA sequences in this sample. This rearrangement joins TRGV5 to TRGJ1 or TRGJ2. The ends lost 3 bases at V and 8 bases at J; junction bases unmatched: 4. The V gene's germline CDR1 is VINAFY and CDR2 YDVSNSKD. The CDR3 is 11 amino acids. The CDR3 reads CATWDGNKKLF. The CDR3 region has the DNA TGTGCCACCTGGGACGGAAATAAGAAACTCTTT.

The chain has TRGV5 and TRGJP2. The J gene comes from matching the DNA to germline here; TCRdb lacks it. The CDR3 loop spans 16 amino acids. Losses at the gene ends were 0 bases for V and 3 bases for J; bases not matched to a gene: 7. Germline values: CDR1 VINAFY, CDR2 YDVSNSKD. CDR3 amino acids: CATWDRRSGSDWIKTF. CDR3 DNA: TGTGCCACCTGGGACAGGCGGTCGGGTAGTGATTGGATCAAGACGTTT.

This clone was recorded a few times. V usage is TRGV9 and J usage is TRGJ1 or TRGJ2. CDR1 GITISATS and CDR2 ISYDGTV come from the germline V gene (reference sequence). With V trimmed by 4 bases and J by 1 base, 4 bases remained unmatched. The CDR3 has 13 residues. For the CDR3, the DNA is TGTGCCTTGTGGGACCGAAATTATTATAAGAAACTCTTT. Translating gives CALWDRNYYKKLF.

The chain couples TRGV5 to TRGJ1 or TRGJ2. The CDR3 runs to 14 residues. Germline V gene data show CDR1 as VINAFY and CDR2 as YDVSNSKD. V lost 0 bases to trimming and J lost 3 bases; unmatched junction nucleotides: 5. The CDR3 is CATWDRPLYYKKLF. The CDR3 DNA reads TGTGCCACCTGGGACAGGCCGCTTTATTATAAGAAACTCTTT.

This clone was picked up a small number of times. Other DNA sequences within the sample encode an identical CDR3. The rearrangement joins TRGV3 to TRGJ1 or TRGJ2. J was trimmed by 7 bases and V by 0 bases; bases with no gene match: 3. Germline CDR1 is VTNTFY and CDR2 is YDVSTARD (reference sequence). This CDR3 has 12 residues. CDR3 in amino acids: CATWDRRYKKLF. The CDR3 coding sequence is TGTGCCACCTGGGACAGGAGATATAAGAAACTCTTT.

V gene TRGV3 combines with J gene TRGJ1 or TRGJ2. Here the J gene came from matching the DNA to germline, since TCRdb omits it. This CDR3 has 14 amino acids. V lost 0 bases and J lost 10; bases outside the gene matches: 12. The germline CDR1 and CDR2 sequences are VTNTFY and YDVSTARD (reference sequence). The CDR3 nucleotides read TGTGCCACCTGGGACAGGCTGGTTCTACGGAAGAAACTCTTT. This gives the protein CATWDRLVLRKKLF.

The V gene is TRGV8, the J gene TRGJP2. TCRdb records no J gene; here it was assigned by comparing the DNA to germline. The CDR3 contains 17 residues. From germline, CDR1 is VENAVY and CDR2 YDSYNSRV. V shed 2 bases and J 4 bases; nucleotides not matched to a gene: 13. The CDR3 DNA sequence: TGTGCCACCTGGGATATAGTGGAAGAGATTAGTGATTGGATCAAGACGTTT. This encodes CATWDIVEEISDWIKTF.

The chain recombines TRGV4 with TRGJP2. TCRdb gives no J gene; it was assigned here by matching the DNA to germline. V shed 0 bases, J shed 6 bases, and the junction held 7 bases outside the gene matches. The CDR3 runs to 15 residues. Germline V gene lookup returns CDR1 EGSTGY and CDR2 YDSYTSSV. The CDR3 DNA is TGTGCCACCTGGGATGGGCTTAATTGTGATTGGATCAAGACGTTT. Translating it yields CATWDGLNCDWIKTF.

This clone was observed a few times. In the same sample, other DNA sequences code for this CDR3. This chain links TRGV2 with TRGJP2. The CDR3 loop spans 15 amino acids. The junction had 3 bases not matched to a gene; V was cut back by 1 base and J by 1 base. Germline loops: CDR1 EGSNGY, CDR2 YDSYNSKV. The CDR3 sequence: CATWDGPSSDWIKTF. The CDR3 bases are TGTGCCACCTGGGACGGACCTAGTAGTGATTGGATCAAGACGTTT.

The V call is TRGV4, the J call TRGJ1 or TRGJ2. The J gene, left out of TCRdb, was set here by checking the DNA against germline. The CDR3 has 12 amino acids. CDR1 EGSTGY and CDR2 YDSYTSSV come from the germline V gene. V trimming: 2 bases; J trimming: 9 bases; junction bases outside the gene matches: 7. The CDR3 sequence: CATWDERGKKLF. CDR3 DNA sequence: TGTGCCACCTGGGATGAAAGGGGTAAGAAACTCTTT.